These T cell receptor beta chains were read from a single sample in a study of blood T cell repertoires in COVID-19. TCRdb keeps only in-frame clones here, not all; method: immunoSEQ multiplex PCR. The profile shows 210,000 or so clones, around 88% of them singletons. The source material was peripheral blood. These receptors were taken from a man between 50 and 59 years old with active or convalescent COVID-19. Each CDR3 is given without its conserved first and last residue. A D gene is named only where the DNA matches it firmly.

v_call d_call cdr3_length cdr3_aa
TRBV5-1 . 12 ASSLPRENTEAF
TRBV7-8 TRBD1 14 ASSLVTGQGAHEQY
TRBV11-1 TRBD1 14 ASSLGPDRGVYGYT
TRBV7-6 . 12 ASSLGGGPYEQY
TRBV5-1 . 11 ASSSTSTDTQY
TRBV11-1 . 13 ASSNRNSGANVLT
TRBV5-4 . 13 ASSSKEGANEKLF
TRBV3-1/TRBV3-2 . 13 ASSARTPSTDTQY
TRBV6-1 . 13 ASSDSRGLWQPQH
TRBV19 . 9 ASSTRAEAF
TRBV4-3 . 16 ASSQDYPGVELGNEQF
TRBV11-1 TRBD2 14 ASSQPSGRARDTQY
TRBV30 . 12 AWSVAGWGTEAF
TRBV7-2 . 13 ASSPRVVAKNIQY
TRBV5-4 TRBD2 12 ASSPRGGRNEQF
TRBV5-4 . 11 ASSVDNQYEQY
TRBV5-1 . 14 ASSPGGRGFDNEQF
TRBV7-9 TRBD1 13 ASSHQTGFNEKLF
TRBV7-6 . 11 ASSLEPRTEAF
TRBV7-2 TRBD2 13 ASSLRGGADNEQF
TRBV19 TRBD2 13 ASSIAGSGSYEQY
TRBV10-3 TRBD1 11 AIGGQVRETQY
TRBV5-1 TRBD1 13 ASSSQGTVNTEAF
TRBV7-9 . 15 ASSLAKEGGNRYEQY
TRBV5-8 . 11 ASSWGGPDTQY
TRBV30 . 11 AWRARARQPQH
TRBV5-1 . 11 ASSLPRRDTQY
TRBV5-4 . 12 ASSLPGVTYEQY
TRBV10-3 TRBD1 12 AISGTGTSTEAF
TRBV28 TRBD2 14 ASSLILRLAGGEQY
TRBV29-1 TRBD2 13 SVEGGLAVYNEQF
TRBV18 . 11 ASSPDTSYEQY
TRBV7-3 TRBD1 12 ASSQDREVDEQY
TRBV24-1 TRBD2 12 ATSDHTTGGEQF
TRBV2 . 11 ASSRGRGSGYT
TRBV7-8 TRBD1 13 ASSPSGTGVIGYT
TRBV5-1 . 16 ASSPARGHSKENYGYT
TRBV5-1 . 13 ASSLDGLSTDTQY
TRBV5-5 TRBD1 12 ASSSQGGRNTIY
TRBV5-5 TRBD1 14 ASSLGGQGAQETQY
TRBV14 . 18 ASSQVQARRGSSYNSPLH
TRBV5-1 . 13 ASSQAPSVNEKLF
TRBV7-9 TRBD1 15 ASSFGGGVIGNTEAF
TRBV28 . 11 ASSLRTSYEQY
TRBV5-1 TRBD2 11 ASSAGGYNEQF
TRBV14 TRBD1 12 ASSRAGGPYGYT
TRBV5-4 . 11 ASSLGQRVGYT
TRBV24-1 TRBD2 16 ATSPGLAGGMNTGELF
TRBV19 . 11 ASRVSSGNTIY